This T cell receptor beta chain emerged from a study of follicular helper T cells after annual influenza vaccination. TCRdb's copy holds only in-frame clones and misses some; the assay was immunoSEQ multiplex PCR. Among around 15,000 clones, 84% were seen once, and the ten largest hold approximately 1.3%. Worth noting for this clone: Its antigen is undetermined.

V lost 4 bases to trimming and J lost 2 bases; unmatched junction nucleotides: 3. The CDR3 loop spans 15 amino acids. Germline values: CDR1 LNHDA, CDR2 SQIVND (reference sequence). Time point noted: 2014-2015 season, 7 days after vaccination. Per time point, roughly 40-100 mL of blood was sampled. Overall study findings and caveats: Recurrent ICOS+CD38+ cTfh clonotypes included tetramer and AIM influenza-specific ones. Just about 9.5-21% of cells analyzed had recovered productive TCRB sequences. Most later recoveries of Day 7 ICOS+CD38+ clones were ICOS-CD38- cTfh.

The V and J genes are TRBV19 and TRBJ2-1, with 9 bases matching TRBD1. The material sequenced was CXCR5+ CD38- circulating T follicular helper cells from blood, taken 7 days after influenza vaccination. Documented subset: circulating Tfh, non-naive CD4+CXCR5+PD-1+ (ICOS+CD38+ or ICOS-CD38-). The receptor comes from an adult who received the influenza vaccine. The CDR3 sequence: CASSTTGGPYNEQFF. CDR3 bases: TGTGCCAGTAGTACGACAGGGGGACCCTACAATGAGCAGTTCTTC.